Below, 27 T cell receptor beta chains from the same sample are listed, as sequenced in a study of T-cell reconstitution after alpha-beta-depleted transplantation in children. Unique molecular identifiers tagged the TCRbeta library. TCRdb recomputed calls from the PCR reads with MiXCR, one row per CDR3 protein. This repertoire shows around 600,000 distinct CDR3 sequences, 10% to 13% found once; its top ten account for 4% to 5%. This specimen was PBMCs from the stem cell graft donor, taken from the stem cell graft. The receptors derive from a human donor who donated a stem cell graft to a child with acute myeloid leukemia.

The V and J genes are TRBV19 and TRBJ2-1; TRBD2 is a possible D gene (5 bases). Germline CDR1 reads LNHDA; CDR2 reads SQIVND (reference sequence). The V gene lost 5 bases and the J gene lost 8 bases, with 16 bases spanning the gap. The CDR3 is 14 residues long. The CDR3 sequence: CASSLGRDLYEQFF. The CDR3, as DNA: TGTGCCAGTAGTCTCGGCCGGGATTTATATGAGCAGTTCTTC.

The V and J genes are TRBV12-3 or TRBV12-4 and TRBJ1-1; TRBD1 agrees at 9 bases. With 6 bases clipped from V and 0 bases from J, the junction kept 5 bases outside the gene matches. This CDR3 has 15 residues. As DNA, the CDR3 is TGTGCCAGCAGGGGACAGGGAGGAATGAACACTGAAGCTTTCTTT. Encoded protein: CASRGQGGMNTEAFF.

This clonotype was detected only a few times. This chain links TRBV29-1 with TRBJ2-1; possible D gene TRBD2, 7 bases. Deletions cut 6 bases from V and 8 bases from J, with 11 bases between. The germline V gene has CDR1 SQVTM and CDR2 ANQGSEA. This CDR3 comprises 11 residues. The chain's CDR3 is CSVWGGHEQFF. In nucleotides, the CDR3 is TGCAGCGTATGGGGGGGCCATGAGCAGTTCTTC.

This clonotype was counted only a few times. This chain links TRBV14 with TRBJ2-2; possible D gene TRBD2, 5 bases. V lost 5 bases, J lost 6 bases, and 16 bases lay in between. The CDR3 totals 15 residues. CDR1 is SGHDN, CDR2 FVKESK, per germline. CDR3 residues: CASSELVGISGELFF. The CDR3 coding sequence is TGTGCCAGCAGCGAATTGGTCGGGATTTCCGGGGAGCTGTTTTTT.

The table lists this clonotype with a few counts. The chain carries TRBV20-1 and TRBJ2-1; TRBD2 agrees at 12 bases. The germline V gene encodes CDR1 DFQATT and CDR2 SNEGSKA (reference sequence). Trimming took 3 bases from V and 8 from J; bases not matched to a gene: 5. The CDR3 length is 14 residues. The chain's CDR3 is CSARASGRVYEQFF. As DNA, the CDR3 is TGCAGTGCTAGGGCTAGCGGGAGGGTCTATGAGCAGTTCTTC.

The CDR3 coding sequence is TGTGCCAGCAGCTTCGGTAGCAAAGAGACCCAGTACTTC. It translates to CASSFGSKETQYF. The chain employs TRBV11-1 and TRBJ2-5, with no clear D. CDR1 and CDR2 from the germline V gene are SGHAT and FQDESV (reference sequence). V gave up 3 bases and J gave up 3 bases, with 8 bases separating them. This CDR3 contains 13 residues. The full variable domain, its missing parts supplied by reference TRBV11-1 and TRBJ2-5, is EAEVAQSPRYKITEKSQAVAFWCDPISGHATLYWYRQILGQGPELLVQFQDESVVDDSQLPKDRFSAERLKGVDSTLKIQPAELGDSAMYLCASSFGSKETQYFGPGTRLLVL.

The chain carries TRBV7-9 and TRBJ1-2; D remains unclear. Germline V CDR1 and CDR2: SEHNR, FQNEAQ (reference sequence). The CDR3 consists of 13 residues. V lost 6 bases to trimming and J lost 5 bases, with 13 bases between them. Written as DNA, the CDR3 is TGTGCCAGCAGTGCGAGCGATTCATATGGCTACACCTTC. It specifies CASSASDSYGYTF.

This clonotype was found many times. The rearrangement joins TRBV12-3 or TRBV12-4 to TRBJ1-5; D uncertain. This CDR3 has 14 amino acids. Trimming left V 4 bases short and J 0 bases short, with 7 bases between. The CDR3 loop reads CASSSRNSNQPQHF. The CDR3 nucleotides are TGTGCCAGCAGTTCCAGGAATAGCAATCAGCCCCAGCATTTT.

This clonotype was counted at least ten times. V is TRBV6-5 and J is TRBJ2-1; 15 bases match TRBD2. The V gene's germline CDR1 is MNHEY and CDR2 SVGAGI. There are 18 residues in the CDR3. Trimming took 5 bases from V and 6 from J; bases not matched to a gene: 11. The CDR3 here is CASSTGLAGGPGGNEQFF. As DNA, the CDR3 is TGTGCCAGCAGTACGGGACTAGCGGGAGGTCCGGGGGGCAATGAGCAGTTCTTC.

This clonotype was picked up many times. The CDR3 reads CASSLGPGLREQYF. The CDR3 bases are TGTGCCAGCAGCTTAGGGCCCGGTTTGAGGGAGCAGTACTTC. The chain carries TRBV7-9 and TRBJ2-7; D gene ambiguous. The CDR3 sequence is 14 residues long. Germline V gene lookup returns CDR1 SEHNR and CDR2 FQNEAQ (reference sequence). Trimming removed 1 base from V and 7 bases from J, with 14 bases in between. Full variable domain (missing parts from reference TRBV7-9 and TRBJ2-7): DTGVSQNPRHKITKRGQNVTFRCDPISEHNRLYWYRQTLGQGPEFLTYFQNEAQLEKSRLLSDRFSAERPKGSFSTLEIQRTEQGDSAMYLCASSLGPGLREQYFGPGTRLTVT.

The chain is built from TRBV29-1 and TRBJ1-1, with no clear D. Between the trimmed V and J ends, which lost 4 bases and 3 bases, there was a span of 9 bases. Per the germline V gene, CDR1 is SQVTM and CDR2 is ANQGSEA. The CDR3 is made up of 12 amino acids. The CDR3, as DNA: TGCAGCGTTGCCCCTTCGGACACTGAAGCTTTCTTT. Amino acid sequence: CSVAPSDTEAFF.

This clonotype was seen at least ten times. The chain employs TRBV28 and TRBJ1-1; no clear D gene. The CDR3 has 10 amino acids. Trimming removed 6 bases at V and 8 bases at J, with 7 bases between. Germline values: CDR1 MDHEN, CDR2 SYDVKM. The DNA for the CDR3 is TGTGCCAGCAGCCGAGGGGAAGCTTTCTTT. The encoded protein is CASSRGEAFF.

This clonotype came up a few times. The chain is built from TRBV6-2 or TRBV6-3 and TRBJ1-2, with 8 bases lining up with TRBD1. CDR1 MNHEY and CDR2 SVGEGT come from the germline V gene. The CDR3 has 18 residues. The junction had 21 bases not matched to a gene; V was cut back by 8 bases and J by 4 bases. CDR3 amino acids: CASRRSGQGESGGYGYTF. In nucleotides, the CDR3 is TGTGCCAGCCGTCGCTCCGGACAGGGTGAAAGTGGTGGCTATGGCTACACCTTC.

This clonotype was found a few times. The CDR3 nucleotides are TGTGCCATCAGTGAGTCAGGGTCTCAAGAGACCCAGTACTTC. Its translation is CAISESGSQETQYF. The rearrangement joins TRBV10-3 to TRBJ2-5; D is unclear. Trimming removed 0 bases at V and 2 bases at J, with 7 bases between. CDR3 length: 14 residues. Germline CDR1 ENHRY, CDR2 SYGVKD.

In this sample, this clonotype turned up a few times. V and J are TRBV2 and TRBJ2-7, with D possibly matching TRBD2 (6 bases). Trimming shortened V by 6 bases and J by 2 bases, and 14 bases separated the two germline ends. CDR3 length: 14 amino acids. Germline V gene lookup returns CDR1 SNHLY and CDR2 FYNNEI. The CDR3 DNA sequence: TGTGCCAGCAGGATGGGACTCACGCCCTACGAGCAGTACTTC. It is translated as CASRMGLTPYEQYF.

There are a few counts of this clonotype. The V and J genes are TRBV29-1 and TRBJ2-7; D may be TRBD2 (6 bases). CDR1 and CDR2 (germline): SQVTM, ANQGSEA. Trimming pared 6 bases from V and 0 bases from J, leaving 15 bases between. The CDR3 covers 14 residues. CDR3 in DNA: TGCAGCGTGGCGGGACGGAGGAGCTCCTACGAGCAGTACTTC. This codes for CSVAGRRSSYEQYF.

This clonotype was found many times. CDR3 residues: CASSPRAGGGANVLTF. The CDR3 coding sequence is TGTGCCAGCAGCCCCCGGGCGGGAGGAGGGGCCAACGTCCTGACTTTC. The chain is built from TRBV7-2 and TRBJ2-6, with TRBD2 matching over 8 bases. This CDR3 is 16 amino acids long. Germline CDR1 and CDR2: SGHTA and FQGNSA. The junction had 7 bases not matched to a gene; V was cut back by 5 bases and J by 4 bases.

This chain connects TRBV12-3 or TRBV12-4 to TRBJ1-1, with D hard to call. Trimming shortened V by 5 bases and J by 8 bases, and 21 bases separated the two germline ends. CDR3 length: 15 amino acids. The CDR3 reads CASSTLRATVSEAFF. The CDR3 region has the DNA TGTGCCAGCAGTACCCTACGCGCCACAGTTTCAGAAGCTTTCTTT.

This clonotype was seen more than once but under ten times. The rearrangement joins TRBV28 to TRBJ2-7, with a weak D call TRBD1 (6 bases). Per the germline V gene, CDR1 is MDHEN and CDR2 is SYDVKM. This CDR3 has 13 amino acids. Trimming left V 7 bases short and J 4 bases short, with 14 bases between. The CDR3 bases are TGTGCCAGCACCAACAGGGTCTTGTACGAGCAGTACTTC. Translation gives CASTNRVLYEQYF.

This clonotype has only a few counts. The chain couples TRBV5-1 to TRBJ2-7, with D possibly TRBD1 on 6 matching bases. Germline V lookup: CDR1 SGHRS, CDR2 YFSETQ. Trimming removed 1 base from V and 1 base from J, with 9 bases in between. This CDR3 contains 14 residues. CDR3 protein: CASSLPDRSYEQYF. In DNA, the CDR3 is TGCGCCAGCAGCTTGCCTGACAGGTCCTACGAGCAGTACTTC.

This clonotype was observed a few times. The conserved phenylalanine or tryptophan is not found at the CDR3 terminus, so this likely reflects a read error. The V call is TRBV5-1, the J call TRBJ2-1, with D possibly matching TRBD2 (6 bases). CDR1 is SGHRS, CDR2 YFSETQ, per germline. V was cut by 5 bases and J by 8 bases, with 17 bases left in between. CDR3 length: 14 amino acids. CDR3 residues: CASRGGSGMDEQFS. CDR3 nucleotide sequence: TGCGCCAGCAGGGGGGGATCGGGGATGGATGAGCAGTTCTCC.

The chain employs TRBV10-2 and TRBJ2-1; D is uncertain. The CDR3 has 15 amino acids. CDR1 is WSHSY and CDR2 is SAAADI in the germline V gene. The V gene lost 6 bases and the J gene lost 0 bases, with 12 bases spanning the gap. CDR3 loop: CASRGTPSSYNEQFF. CDR3 bases: TGCGCCAGCAGGGGTACCCCGAGCTCCTACAATGAGCAGTTCTTC.

The gene calls are TRBV7-2 and TRBJ1-5, with D maybe TRBD1 (5 bases). The germline gives CDR1 SGHTA, CDR2 FQGNSA. The CDR3 sequence is 14 residues long. Trimming took off 3 bases at V and 5 bases at J, with 11 bases between the two ends. The CDR3 nucleotides are TGTGCCAGCAGCTTTAGGAGGGGTGATCAGCCCCAGCATTTT. This translates into CASSFRRGDQPQHF. Looking up the rest from reference TRBV7-2 and TRBJ1-5 gives the full variable domain: GAGVSQSPSNKVTEKGKDVELRCDPISGHTALYWYRQSLGQGLEFLIYFQGNSAPDKSGLPSDRFSAERTGGSVSTLTIQRTQQEDSAVYLCASSFRRGDQPQHFGDGTRLSIL.

This clonotype was counted between two and nine times. The chain is built from TRBV4-2 and TRBJ2-7; 10 bases are a match to TRBD2. With V trimmed by 4 bases and J by 0 bases, 12 bases remained unmatched. The CDR3 extends over 18 amino acids. Germline V gene data show CDR1 as LGHNA and CDR2 as YNFKEQ. CDR3 nucleotides: TGTGCCAGCAGCCCCGGGACTAGCGACCGACCCTTCTCCTACGAGCAGTACTTC. Its protein is CASSPGTSDRPFSYEQYF.

This clonotype was counted only a few times. The rearrangement uses TRBV7-9 and TRBJ1-5; tentatively, D is TRBD1 (5 bases). V was shortened by 5 bases and J by 7 bases, with 12 bases between the two germline ends. Germline V gene data show CDR1 as SEHNR and CDR2 as FQNEAQ (reference sequence). This CDR3 has 13 amino acids. CDR3 DNA sequence: TGTGCCAGCAGCCAGGGAGGGGAACAGCCCCAGCATTTT. Its translation: CASSQGGEQPQHF.

This clonotype was counted many times. The rearrangement joins TRBV3-1 to TRBJ2-1; no clear D. The V and J ends lost 2 bases and 7 bases respectively, with 3 bases between them. The V gene's germline CDR1 is LGHDT and CDR2 YNNKEL (reference sequence). This CDR3 has 11 residues. CDR3 DNA: TGTGCCAGCAGCCAACAGAATGAGCAGTTCTTC. Its protein is CASSQQNEQFF.

This clonotype has a handful of counts. For the CDR3, the DNA is TGTGCCAGCAGCTTGGCCGGCGAAATGGGCTATCAGCCCCAGCATTTT. Its translation is CASSLAGEMGYQPQHF. The rearrangement uses TRBV5-6 and TRBJ1-5; D unclear. This CDR3 comprises 16 residues. Germline V lookup: CDR1 SGHDT, CDR2 YYEEEE. Trimming took 0 bases from V and 5 from J, leaving 15 bases between them.